The 5 T cell receptor beta chains below come from one sample, sequenced in a study of T cells in Graves' hyperthyroidism and ophthalmopathy (dated by TCRdb to the late 2010s). The library was obtained by multiplex PCR. The data were produced on an Illumina HiSeq 2000. Amplification of TCR beta CDR3 regions was carried out from RNA transcripts. A first-round RT-PCR of the TCR CDR3 used the HTBI primer set with the Qiagen OneStep RT-PCR kit. The raw public reads went through TCRdb reprocessing: fastp at Q25, MiXCR clone calling, in-frame beta chains kept. Duplicate CDR3 protein sequences are folded into a single record with the most common DNA and genes. The sample profile shows about 210,000 distinct CDR3 sequences; more than 15% of them were found once. Of the sample, roughly 50% is held by the ten largest clones. The sequenced sample was blood. Receptor source: a middle-aged man with Graves' hyperthyroidism.

The chain has TRBV7-8 and TRBJ2-2; D might be TRBD1 (6 bases). The CDR3 is 14 residues long. Germline values: CDR1 SGHVS, CDR2 FQNEAQ. The V and J ends lost 3 bases and 3 bases respectively, with 8 bases between them. CDR3 amino acids: CASSLRGYTGELFF. The CDR3 bases are TGTGCCAGCAGCTTGAGGGGGTACACCGGGGAGCTGTTTTTT. Looking up the rest from reference TRBV7-8 and TRBJ2-2 gives the full variable domain: GAGVSQSPRYKVAKRGQDVALRCDPISGHVSLFWYQQALGQGPEFLTYFQNEAQLDKSGLPSDRFFAERPEGSVSTLKIQRTQQEDSAVYLCASSLRGYTGELFFGEGSRLTVL.

The rearrangement links TRBV5-5 to TRBJ1-6; D is unresolved. Germline CDR1 is SGHKS and CDR2 is YYEKEE (reference sequence). This CDR3 spans 11 amino acids. Trimming removed 4 bases at V and 15 bases at J, with 11 bases between. CDR3 in amino acids: CASSLDDVLHF. The CDR3 nucleotides are TGTGCCAGCAGCCTGGACGACGTCCTCCACTTT.

The V gene is TRBV28, the J gene TRBJ2-1, with 10 bases fitting TRBD2. Germline V CDR1 and CDR2: MDHEN, SYDVKM. Trimming removed 6 bases from V and 7 bases from J; junction bases left unmatched: 9. The CDR3 has 15 residues. For the CDR3, the DNA is TGTGCCAGCAGCCTGGGACTAGCGTTAGGAAATGAGCAGTTCTTC. Its translation is CASSLGLALGNEQFF. The variable domain in full, completed from reference TRBV28 and TRBJ2-1, reads DVKVTQSSRYLVKRTGEKVFLECVQDMDHENMFWYRQDPGLGLRLIYFSYDVKMKEKGDIPEGYSVSREKKERFSLILESASTNQTSMYLCASSLGLALGNEQFFGPGTRLTVL.

The rearrangement joins TRBV5-1 to TRBJ2-5; TRBD2 agrees at 8 bases. The ends lost 4 bases at V and 4 bases at J; junction bases unmatched: 6. The V gene's germline CDR1 is SGHRS and CDR2 YFSETQ. CDR3 length: 14 amino acids. The CDR3 DNA is TGCGCCAGCAGCCGGGGGGGCCAGGGAGAGACCCAGTACTTC. Translating it yields CASSRGGQGETQYF.

This clonotype was counted only a few times. The V and J genes are TRBV20-1 and TRBJ2-7; 12 bases are shared with TRBD2. V lost 5 bases and J lost 5; bases outside the gene matches: 10. CDR1 and CDR2 (germline): DFQATT, SNEGSKA (reference sequence). The CDR3 length is 15 residues. CDR3 protein: CSASAAGLAGNEQYF. The CDR3 nucleotides are TGCAGTGCTTCCGCGGCCGGACTAGCGGGAAACGAGCAGTACTTC.